Each of the 20 T cell receptor beta chains below was sequenced from the same sample in a study of T cells in Graves' hyperthyroidism and ophthalmopathy. From RNA transcripts, TCR beta CDR3 regions were amplified. HTBI primers were employed in a first-round RT-PCR of the TCR CDR3. Via MiXCR, TCRdb re-called the multiplex PCR reads, giving one row per CDR3 protein. This table holds around 300,000 distinct CDR3 sequences, about an eighth found once. The material sequenced was blood. Receptor source: a woman between 40 and 50 years old with Graves' hyperthyroidism.

This clonotype was counted ten times or more. The rearrangement uses TRBV12-3 or TRBV12-4 and TRBJ2-7, with D uncertain. The CDR3 length is 15 residues. The ends were cut back, 0 bases at V and 2 bases at J, with 11 bases in the middle. CDR3 in amino acids: CASSLAQVGTYEQYF. In DNA, the CDR3 is TGTGCCAGCAGTTTAGCCCAGGTTGGGACCTACGAGCAGTACTTC.

The genes are TRBV7-8 and TRBJ1-1; D possibly corresponds to TRBD1 (5 bases). V was trimmed by 6 bases and J by 5 bases, leaving 16 bases between them. The germline V gene encodes CDR1 SGHVS and CDR2 FQNEAQ. The CDR3 loop spans 14 amino acids. In DNA, the CDR3 is TGTGCCAGCAGGACGGGCGGGGGTGTTACTGAAGCTTTCTTT. Its translation: CASRTGGGVTEAFF.

This clonotype was detected ten times or more. This chain uses TRBV11-2 with TRBJ1-5, with unresolved D. The CDR3 covers 15 residues. Trimming shortened V by 2 bases and J by 7 bases, and 15 bases separated the two germline ends. Per germline, CDR1 SGHAT and CDR2 FQNNGV. CDR3 loop: CASSLRPSSGQPQHF. The CDR3 nucleotides are TGTGCCAGCAGCTTAAGGCCATCATCCGGGCAGCCCCAGCATTTT.

In this sample, this clonotype turned up many times. V gene TRBV12-3 or TRBV12-4 combines with J gene TRBJ2-7; tentative D call: TRBD1 (7 bases). The V end was cut by 4 bases, the J end by 2 bases, with 15 bases between. This CDR3 contains 15 residues. CDR3 in DNA: TGTGCCAGCAGTTCAACGGACAGGAGGGCCTACGAGCAGTACTTC. This gives the protein CASSSTDRRAYEQYF.

At least ten counts were recorded for this clonotype. The chain uses TRBV12-3 or TRBV12-4 and TRBJ2-1, with D unclear. The V end was cut by 3 bases, the J end by 7 bases, with 13 bases between. This CDR3 spans 14 amino acids. CDR3 sequence (DNA): TGTGCCAGCAGTTTGGCAGAGGTTGGAAATGAGCAGTTCTTC. Translating it yields CASSLAEVGNEQFF.

Ten or more counts support this clonotype. This chain connects TRBV18 to TRBJ1-2, with no clear D. From germline, CDR1 is KGHSH and CDR2 LQKENI. V was pared by 3 bases and J by 8 bases, with 13 bases between. This CDR3 spans 13 amino acids. This CDR3 is CASSPDTDRGYTF. DNA of the CDR3: TGTGCCAGCTCACCCGACACGGACCGCGGCTACACCTTC.

The J gene is TRBJ2-3, the V gene TRBV5-5, with 7 bases fitting TRBD1. The V segment lost 4 bases and the J segment 1 base; nucleotides outside the gene matches: 3. Germline V gene data show CDR1 as SGHKS and CDR2 as YYEKEE (reference sequence). The CDR3 has 14 residues. The CDR3 DNA is TGTGCCAGCAGCATAGGACAGGGCACAGATACGCAGTATTTT. Residues: CASSIGQGTDTQYF.

The rearrangement joins TRBV27 to TRBJ2-7; 9 bases are a match to TRBD2. Per germline, CDR1 MNHEY and CDR2 SMNVEV (reference sequence). The CDR3 contains 17 residues. Unmatched junction bases numbered 16, after V lost 8 bases and J lost 2 bases. The CDR3 protein is CASSPPRGAGGAYEQYF. In DNA, the CDR3 is TGTGCCAGCTCACCACCCCGGGGAGCGGGAGGTGCCTACGAGCAGTACTTC.

The chain employs TRBV4-2 and TRBJ1-1; the D is unclear. The CDR3 runs to 15 residues. Per the germline V gene, CDR1 is LGHNA and CDR2 is YNFKEQ. V lost 0 bases, J lost 2 bases, and 10 bases lay in between. In DNA, the CDR3 is TGTGCCAGCAGCCAAGATTTGGCAGCCAACACTGAAGCTTTCTTT. Its translation: CASSQDLAANTEAFF.

This clonotype occurred many times. This rearrangement joins TRBV12-3 or TRBV12-4 to TRBJ1-2; no clear D. The CDR3 spans 16 residues. Trimming left V 4 bases short and J 5 bases short, with 20 bases between. The CDR3 nucleotides are TGTGCCAGCAGTTCCCGGCCGGCAGGTCATCTTTATGGCTACACCTTC. It yields the protein CASSSRPAGHLYGYTF.

Concerning this clonotype: A single base separates this from a much larger clone, so it may be a read error. The CDR3 bases are TGTGCCAGCAAGTTAGGGGGGATTGATGGGACCCAGTACTTC. It codes for CASKLGGIDGTQYF. This sequence joins TRBV6-9 and TRBJ2-5; perhaps D is TRBD1 or TRBD2 (6 bases each). Germline V gene sequence: CDR1 MNHGY, CDR2 SVAAGI. Trimming removed 7 bases at V and 7 bases at J, with 19 bases between. The CDR3 totals 14 residues.

The J gene is TRBJ1-2, the V gene TRBV6-1; D perhaps matches TRBD1 (6 bases). The CDR3 is 15 residues long. CDR1 is MNHNS, CDR2 SASEGT, per germline. The germline V and J ends were trimmed by 5 bases and 7 bases, with 20 bases remaining between them. Written as DNA, the CDR3 is TGTGCCAGCAGTACGGACTACAGGGATTTCTCTGGCTACACCTTC. It yields the protein CASSTDYRDFSGYTF.

This clonotype was detected a few times. The chain employs TRBV6-1 and TRBJ1-3, with D hard to call. Trimming took 2 bases from V and 2 from J, leaving 7 bases between them. The CDR3 length is 14 residues. The germline gives CDR1 MNHNS, CDR2 SASEGT. The CDR3 loop reads CASSEMGTGNTIYF. The CDR3 nucleotides read TGTGCCAGCAGTGAAATGGGAACTGGAAACACCATATATTTT.

This clonotype was observed a handful of times. This sequence joins TRBV4-2 and TRBJ2-3, with TRBD2 matching 13 bases. Germline V gives CDR1 LGHNA, CDR2 YNFKEQ. Trimming at V came to 4 bases and at J to 5 bases, leaving 6 bases not matched to a gene. This CDR3 is 16 amino acids long. CDR3 sequence reads: CASSPGLAGAGDTQYF. Written as DNA, the CDR3 is TGTGCCAGCAGCCCTGGACTAGCGGGAGCAGGAGATACGCAGTATTTT.

At least ten counts were recorded for this clonotype. The chain couples TRBV6-5 to TRBJ1-5, with D unresolved. Trimming left V 0 bases short and J 8 bases short, with 8 bases between. The germline gives CDR1 MNHEY, CDR2 SVGAGI. This CDR3 region has 13 residues. The CDR3 DNA sequence: TGTGCCAGCAGTTACTCGAATGGGGAGCCCCAGCATTTT. Residues: CASSYSNGEPQHF.

This clonotype appeared many times. The chain links TRBV18 to TRBJ1-5; D uncertain. The CDR3 has 15 amino acids. The germline V gene encodes CDR1 KGHSH and CDR2 LQKENI. Trimming pared 2 bases from V and 1 base from J, leaving 9 bases between. CDR3 nucleotide sequence: TGTGCCAGCTCACCAAATAAGTTAAGCAATCAGCCCCAGCATTTT. Encoded protein: CASSPNKLSNQPQHF.

This clonotype was seen at least ten times. CDR3 sequence reads: CASSQSERGGNTEAFF. The CDR3 DNA reads as TGTGCCAGCAGCCAATCTGAAAGGGGAGGGAACACTGAAGCTTTCTTT. This rearrangement joins TRBV4-2 to TRBJ1-1; D is possibly TRBD1 (5 bases). Looked up from germline, CDR1 is LGHNA and CDR2 is YNFKEQ. CDR3 length: 16 residues. V lost 2 bases and J lost 1, with 14 bases in between.

This clonotype turned up a few times. The junction and the germline gene differ at one end; a read error may be behind it. The J gene is TRBJ2-1, the V gene TRBV20-1, with D uncertain. CDR1 and CDR2 (germline): DFQATT, SNEGSKA (reference sequence). This CDR3 has 13 residues. This CDR3 is CSAAKTDINEQLF. The CDR3 DNA is TGCAGTGCCGCGAAAACAGATATCAATGAGCAGCTCTTC.

As to this clonotype: This could be a read error, since a much larger clone is one nucleotide away. V gene TRBV2 combines with J gene TRBJ1-4; the D is unclear. Looked up from germline, CDR1 is SNHLY and CDR2 is FYNNEI. The CDR3 spans 14 residues. Trimming removed 6 bases at V and 0 bases at J, with 8 bases between. CDR3 in DNA: TGTGCCAGCAGGACATCTTCAACTAATGAAAAACTGTTTTTT. Translated, it gives CASRTSSTNEKLFF.

The chain has TRBV2 and TRBJ2-2; 10 nucleotides align to TRBD1. V gave up 3 bases and J gave up 1 base; unmatched junction bases: 5. Germline V lookup: CDR1 SNHLY, CDR2 FYNNEI. The CDR3 is 17 residues long. CDR3 bases: TGTGCCAGCAGTGATGGGACAGGGGCCATGAACACCGGGGAGCTGTTTTTT. It translates to CASSDGTGAMNTGELFF.